The sequence of this T cell receptor beta chain was determined in a study of blood T cell repertoires in COVID-19. Study background: Specimens from acute and convalescent COVID-19 originated in the United States, Italy and Spain. PBMCs, B-cell-depleted T cells, or T cells provided the cDNA or gDNA that made up the material.

Germline loops: CDR1 SGHTA, CDR2 FQGNSA. The V end lost 3 bases, the J end lost 2 bases, and 7 bases lay between the germline ends. The CDR3 spans 13 residues. Original methodology: Using reference gene primer amplification, nucleated cell counts were estimated. Profiled with immunoSEQ multiplex PCR; TCRdb holds only in-frame clones, not every one. That table is the source of V, J and clone size, and D and trimming were worked out from the DNA. The sample gives 110,000 to 150,000 clones, about 80% of which show up once; less than 4.5% is in the top ten. Sequences were obtained from peripheral blood. The source is a man aged 60 to 75 with acute or convalescent COVID-19. This rearrangement joins TRBV7-2 to TRBJ2-5; no clear D gene. The CDR3 is CASSFHIQETQYF. The CDR3 DNA sequence: TGTGCCAGCAGCTTTCACATTCAAGAGACCCAGTACTTC.